This TCR beta chain was found in a study of beta chain features in type 1 diabetes. Overall study: Patients shared similar age, gender and cell yields with healthy donors.

The CDR3 is made up of 14 amino acids. The germline V and J ends were trimmed by 0 bases and 6 bases, with 9 bases remaining between them. Per germline, CDR1 MNHNY and CDR2 SVGAGI (reference sequence). CD45RO/CCR7/CD25/CD127/CD95/CD27 separated CD4+ naive, central memory, regulatory and stem cell-like memory cells by sorting. Expressed TCRB transcripts were sequenced, since all the RNA that had been isolated was reverse transcribed. There were approximately 3.5 million reads on average in the naive, central memory and regulatory T cell samples. The table came from immunoSEQ multiplex PCR; TCRdb's copy has only in-frame clones and leaves some out. The sample lists 200,000 to 300,000 clones, 13% to 15% occurring once.

This chain uses TRBV6-6 with TRBJ1-5; D might be TRBD1 (5 bases). Sequenced input: naive CD4+ T cells from blood. This receptor was taken from a woman in her thirties or forties in good health. The CDR3 here is CASSYSLGGQPQHF. The CDR3 DNA sequence: TGTGCCAGCAGTTACTCGTTGGGGGGTCAGCCCCAGCATTTT.